This T cell receptor (beta chain) is drawn from a study of blood T cell repertoires in COVID-19. Background on the study: COVID-19 samples collected from the United States, Italy and Spain covered acute and convalescent phases.

V lost 5 bases to trimming and J lost 7 bases, with 15 bases between them. The CDR3 loop spans 14 amino acids. Germline V lookup: CDR1 SNHLY, CDR2 FYNNEI. In the study's own analysis: Reference gene primer amplification gave nucleated cell count estimates. Produced via immunoSEQ multiplex PCR; TCRdb's table is partial and in-frame only. V, J and clone size derive from that table, while D and trimming were established from the DNA sequence. The sample holds some 290,000 clones, roughly 89% seen once. Sample: PBMCs or T cells enriched from blood (not recorded which). The receptor's source is a woman aged 25 to 39 who had recovered from COVID-19. The chain combines TRBV2 with TRBJ1-5; D might be TRBD1 (6 bases). The CDR3 reads CASSKGEGIQPQHF. CDR3 coding DNA: TGTGCCAGCAGTAAGGGGGAGGGAATCCAGCCCCAGCATTTT.